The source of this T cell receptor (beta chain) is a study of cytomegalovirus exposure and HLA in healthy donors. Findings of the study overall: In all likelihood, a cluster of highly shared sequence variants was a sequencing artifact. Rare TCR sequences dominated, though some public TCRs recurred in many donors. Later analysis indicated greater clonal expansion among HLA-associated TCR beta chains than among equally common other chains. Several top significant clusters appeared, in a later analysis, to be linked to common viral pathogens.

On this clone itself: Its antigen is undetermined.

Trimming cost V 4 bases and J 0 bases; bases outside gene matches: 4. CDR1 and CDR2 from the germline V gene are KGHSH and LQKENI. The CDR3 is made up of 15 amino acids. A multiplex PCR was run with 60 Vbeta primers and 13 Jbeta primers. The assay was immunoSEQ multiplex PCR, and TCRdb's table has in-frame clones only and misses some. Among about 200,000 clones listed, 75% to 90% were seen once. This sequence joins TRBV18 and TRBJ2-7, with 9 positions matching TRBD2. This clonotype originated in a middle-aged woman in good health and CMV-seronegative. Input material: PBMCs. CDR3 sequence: CASSRAGGSSYEQYF. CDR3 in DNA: TGTGCCAGCTCACGGGCGGGAGGGTCCTCCTACGAGCAGTACTTC.